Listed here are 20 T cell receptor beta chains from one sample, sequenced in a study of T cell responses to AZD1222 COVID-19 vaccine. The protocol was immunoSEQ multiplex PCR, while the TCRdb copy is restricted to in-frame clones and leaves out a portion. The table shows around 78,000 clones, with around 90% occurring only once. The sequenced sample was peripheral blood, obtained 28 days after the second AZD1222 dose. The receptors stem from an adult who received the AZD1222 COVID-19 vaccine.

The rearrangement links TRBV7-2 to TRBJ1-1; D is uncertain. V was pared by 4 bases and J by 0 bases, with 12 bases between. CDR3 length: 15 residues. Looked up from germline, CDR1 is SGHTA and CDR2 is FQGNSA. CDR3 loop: CASSSWNFMNTEAFF. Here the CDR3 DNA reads TGTGCCAGCAGCTCGTGGAACTTCATGAACACTGAAGCTTTCTTT.

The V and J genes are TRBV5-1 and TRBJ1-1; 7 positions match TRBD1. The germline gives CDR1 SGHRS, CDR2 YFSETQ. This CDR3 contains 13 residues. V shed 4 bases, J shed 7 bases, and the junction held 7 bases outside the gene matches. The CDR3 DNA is TGCGCCAGCAGCCTGGGAGGGGGCGGTGAAGCTTTCTTT. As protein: CASSLGGGGEAFF.

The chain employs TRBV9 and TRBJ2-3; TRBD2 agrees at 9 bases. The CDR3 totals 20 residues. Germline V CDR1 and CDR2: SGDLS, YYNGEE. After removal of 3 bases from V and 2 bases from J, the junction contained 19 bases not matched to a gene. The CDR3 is CASSGPPGGLPSGDTDTQYF. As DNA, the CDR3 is TGTGCCAGCAGCGGACCTCCAGGGGGTCTTCCTAGCGGGGACACAGATACGCAGTATTTT.

CDR3 DNA: TGTGCCAGCAGCCAGTCGACAGGGAATCAGCCCCAGCATTTT. Residues: CASSQSTGNQPQHF. The chain carries TRBV3-1 (or the pseudogene TRBV3-2) and TRBJ1-5, with 7 bases lining up with TRBD1. V lost 3 bases and J lost 4; bases outside the gene matches: 3. Germline V lookup: CDR1 LGHDT, CDR2 YNNKEL (reference sequence). The CDR3 totals 14 residues.

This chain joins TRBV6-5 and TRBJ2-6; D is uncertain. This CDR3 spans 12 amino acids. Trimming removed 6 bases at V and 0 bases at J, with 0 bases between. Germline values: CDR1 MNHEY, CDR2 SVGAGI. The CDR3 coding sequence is TGTGCCAGCAGCTCTGGGGCCAACGTCCTGACTTTC. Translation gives CASSSGANVLTF.

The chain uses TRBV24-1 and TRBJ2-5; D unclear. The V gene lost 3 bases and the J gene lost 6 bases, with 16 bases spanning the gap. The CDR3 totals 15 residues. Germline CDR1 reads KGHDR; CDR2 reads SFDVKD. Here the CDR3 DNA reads TGTGCCACCAGTGATCCTCGGAGTGGGGATCAGACCCAGTACTTC. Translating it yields CATSDPRSGDQTQYF.

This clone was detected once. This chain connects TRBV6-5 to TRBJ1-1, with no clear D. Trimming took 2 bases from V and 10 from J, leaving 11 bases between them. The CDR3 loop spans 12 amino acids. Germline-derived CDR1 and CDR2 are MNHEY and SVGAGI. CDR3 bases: TGTGCCAGCAGTTACGCCCGGGAGACAGCTTTCTTT. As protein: CASSYARETAFF.

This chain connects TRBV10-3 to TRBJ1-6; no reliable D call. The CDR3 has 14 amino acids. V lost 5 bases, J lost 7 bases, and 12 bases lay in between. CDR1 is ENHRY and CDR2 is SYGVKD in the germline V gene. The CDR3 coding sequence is TGTGCCATCAGTAACACTGATGGGAATTCACCCCTCCACTTT. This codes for CAISNTDGNSPLHF.

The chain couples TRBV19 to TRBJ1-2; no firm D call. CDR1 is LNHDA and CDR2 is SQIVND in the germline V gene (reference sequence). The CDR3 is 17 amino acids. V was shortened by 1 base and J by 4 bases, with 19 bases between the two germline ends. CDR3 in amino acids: CASSIADPSFDLYGYTF. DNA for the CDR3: TGTGCCAGTAGTATAGCGGATCCGTCATTCGACCTCTATGGCTACACCTTC.

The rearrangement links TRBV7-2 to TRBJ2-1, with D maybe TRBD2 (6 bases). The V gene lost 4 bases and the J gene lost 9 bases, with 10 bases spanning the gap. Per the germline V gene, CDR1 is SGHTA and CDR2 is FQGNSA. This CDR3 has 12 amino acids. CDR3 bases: TGTGCCAGCAGCTGGGAGGTTGGTGAGCAGTTCTTC. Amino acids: CASSWEVGEQFF.

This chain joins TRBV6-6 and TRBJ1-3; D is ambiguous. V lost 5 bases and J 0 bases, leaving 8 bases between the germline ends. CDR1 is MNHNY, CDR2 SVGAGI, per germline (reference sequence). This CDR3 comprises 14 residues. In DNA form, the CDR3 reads TGTGCCAGCAGTCTTGACGTCTCTGGAAACACCATATATTTT. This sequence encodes CASSLDVSGNTIYF.

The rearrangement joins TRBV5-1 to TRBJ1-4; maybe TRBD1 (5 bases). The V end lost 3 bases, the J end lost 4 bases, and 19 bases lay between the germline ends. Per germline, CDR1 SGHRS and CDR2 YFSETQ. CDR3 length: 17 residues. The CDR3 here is CASSSGTEGLGNEKLFF. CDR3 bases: TGCGCCAGCAGCTCCGGGACCGAGGGTTTGGGTAATGAAAAACTGTTTTTT.

The CDR3 reads CAGGKKDQPQHF. CDR3 sequence (DNA): TGTGCCGGGGGGAAAAAGGATCAGCCCCAGCATTTT. V gene TRBV19 combines with J gene TRBJ1-5; perhaps TRBD1 as D (5 bases). CDR3 size: 12 residues. V lost 11 bases and J lost 5, with 13 bases in between. Germline CDR1 is LNHDA and CDR2 is SQIVND (reference sequence).

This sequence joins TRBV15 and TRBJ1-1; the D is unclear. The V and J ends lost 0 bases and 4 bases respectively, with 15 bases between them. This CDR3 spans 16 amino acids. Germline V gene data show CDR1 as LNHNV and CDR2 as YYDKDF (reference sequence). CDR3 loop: CATSRDLPPGTTEAFF. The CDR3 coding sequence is TGTGCCACCAGCAGAGATCTCCCCCCCGGTACCACTGAAGCTTTCTTT.

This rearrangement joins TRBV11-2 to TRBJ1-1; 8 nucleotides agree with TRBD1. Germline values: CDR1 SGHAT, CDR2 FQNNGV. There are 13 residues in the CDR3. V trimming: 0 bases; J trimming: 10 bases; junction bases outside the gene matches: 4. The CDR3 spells CASSLEPTGVAFF. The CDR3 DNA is TGTGCCAGCAGCTTAGAGCCGACAGGGGTAGCTTTCTTT.

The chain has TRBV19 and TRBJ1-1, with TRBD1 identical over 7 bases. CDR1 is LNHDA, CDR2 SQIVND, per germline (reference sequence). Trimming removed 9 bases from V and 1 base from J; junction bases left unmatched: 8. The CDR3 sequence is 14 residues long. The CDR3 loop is CASLRGSGNTEAFF. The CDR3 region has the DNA TGTGCCAGCCTCAGGGGGTCTGGGAACACTGAAGCTTTCTTT.

In DNA, the CDR3 is TGTGCCAGCAGGGACGGGGGGCTGGAGCTGTTTTTT. This sequence encodes CASRDGGLELFF. This chain uses TRBV6-5 with TRBJ2-2; D might be TRBD2 (7 bases). Trimming took off 6 bases at V and 10 bases at J, with 12 bases between the two ends. CDR3 length: 12 residues. CDR1 is MNHEY, CDR2 SVGAGI, per germline.

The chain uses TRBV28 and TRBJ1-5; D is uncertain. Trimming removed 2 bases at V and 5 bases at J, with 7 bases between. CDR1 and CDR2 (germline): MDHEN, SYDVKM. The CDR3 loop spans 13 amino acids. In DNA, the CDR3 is TGTGCCAGCAGTTTAATTGGGGATCAGCCCCAGCATTTT. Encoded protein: CASSLIGDQPQHF.

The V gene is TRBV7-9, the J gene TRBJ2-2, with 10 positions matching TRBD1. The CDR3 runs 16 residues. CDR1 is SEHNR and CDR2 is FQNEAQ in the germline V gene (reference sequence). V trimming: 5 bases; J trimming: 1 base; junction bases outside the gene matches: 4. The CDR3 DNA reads TGTGCCAGCAGCATGGGGACAGGGGAGAACACCGGGGAGCTGTTTTTT. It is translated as CASSMGTGENTGELFF.

The CDR3 is CASSFAGGEYNEQFF. CDR3 DNA sequence: TGCGCCAGCAGCTTCGCTGGCGGGGAATACAATGAGCAGTTCTTC. The J gene is TRBJ2-1, the V gene TRBV5-1; D might be TRBD2 (6 bases). The CDR3 sequence is 15 residues long. V gave up 2 bases and J gave up 4 bases, with 13 bases separating them. CDR1 is SGHRS, CDR2 YFSETQ, per germline.